This TCR beta chain was sequenced during a study of vaccination effects on CD4 cells after COVID-19. Background on the study: The median interval between the second dose and post-vaccine sampling was 72 days. Findings of the study overall: In the late period after vaccination, infection- and vaccine-induced clones contracted markedly. Small numbers of convalescent patients limited the study. It also lacked early post-infection timepoints.

Sequencing followed a ViraFEST assay step that expanded antigen-specific CD4+ T cells with viral peptide pools. Subsequent to a culture period of around 10 days, CD4+ T cells were isolated. Either the mRNA-1273 or the BNT162b2 vaccine was given to participants as two doses. Supplemented with 9.5 to 10 IU/ml IL-2 and about 10 ug/ml peptides, approximately 2 million PBMC per well were kept in culture. A word on this clone: Its antigen is still unknown.

This CDR3 has 16 amino acids. V lost 4 bases to trimming and J lost 4 bases; unmatched junction nucleotides: 12. From germline, CDR1 is SGHRS and CDR2 YFSETQ. Only in-frame clones appear in the TCRdb table, and some are missing; sequencing was by immunoSEQ multiplex PCR. The table shows about 28,000 clones, with more than 60% occurring only once. V usage is TRBV5-1 and J usage is TRBJ2-3; 7 bases map to TRBD2. This specimen was CD4+ T cells from PBMCs cultured with HCoV-NL63 spike peptides, taken after COVID-19 vaccination. This clonotype originated in a human donor who received a COVID-19 vaccine. CDR3: CASSRMSSGVPDTQYF. The CDR3 DNA is TGCGCCAGCAGCAGGATGTCTAGCGGAGTTCCAGATACGCAGTATTTT.